This T cell receptor (beta chain) was identified in a study of blood T cell repertoires in COVID-19. Study details: Samples of COVID-19 (acute and convalescent) were obtained from the United States, Italy and Spain. In each case, the material was cDNA or gDNA derived from T cells, B-cell-depleted T cells, or PBMCs.

Generated by immunoSEQ multiplex PCR, the TCRdb table keeps only in-frame clones and is missing some. The table lists about 160,000 clones, around 87% of them singletons. A remark on this clone: The same CDR3 arises from other DNA sequences in this sample as well.

Germline V gene data show CDR1 as MNHEY and CDR2 as SVGEGT. Trimming took 4 bases from V and 2 from J, leaving 11 bases between them. The CDR3 contains 14 residues. Across 20 to 25 US areas, participants ranged in age from 18 to 89 years. Researchers sorted participants into cohorts using their self-reported clinical history. The source of this sequence is a woman aged 40 to 49 who had been exposed to COVID-19. This chain links TRBV6-2 or TRBV6-3 with TRBJ1-1; D may be TRBD1 (6 bases). The sample consisted of PBMCs or T cells enriched from blood (not recorded which). For the CDR3, the DNA is TGTGCCAGCAGTTCCGGACAGAGAAACACTGAAGCTTTCTTT. Protein product: CASSSGQRNTEAFF.